What follows are 30 T cell receptor beta chains derived from one specimen sequenced in a study of human T cells and chemical hapten exposure. TCRdb reprocessed the RACE reads via MiXCR and lists one record per CDR3 protein. Of some 360,000 distinct CDR3 sequences in the sample, approximately 5.1% were seen once. Time point noted: pre-sensitization, week 0. The treatment here: therapeutic diphenylcyclopropenone sensitization with weekly scalp DPC. Material: whole blood, obtained in connection with sensitization to the hapten diphenylcyclopropenone (DPC). These receptors were collected from a woman between 50 and 59 years old with alopecia areata. Some clones in this sample may be carry-over from other donors' samples.

Ten or more counts support this clonotype. The V and J genes are TRBV29-1 and TRBJ1-2; D is possibly TRBD1 (5 bases). Trimming removed 2 bases from V and 3 bases from J, with 7 bases in between. CDR1 is SQVTM and CDR2 is ANQGSEA in the germline V gene. The CDR3 contains 12 residues. In DNA form, the CDR3 reads TGCAGCGTTGAAACGGGGGACTATGGCTACACCTTC. This codes for CSVETGDYGYTF.

This clonotype was observed at least ten times. The chain couples TRBV6-5 to TRBJ1-2; no clear D gene. V was shortened by 0 bases and J by 3 bases, with 14 bases between the two germline ends. CDR1 is MNHEY and CDR2 is SVGAGI in the germline V gene. This CDR3 is 16 amino acids long. The DNA of the CDR3 is TGTGCCAGCAGTTACTCTGTCACTGGCATGGACTATGGCTACACCTTC. Translating it yields CASSYSVTGMDYGYTF.

V usage is TRBV4-1 and J usage is TRBJ2-3, with TRBD2 identical over 15 bases. The junction had 6 bases not matched to a gene; V was cut back by 2 bases and J by 6 bases. Germline V lookup: CDR1 MGHRA, CDR2 YSYEKL. This CDR3 spans 17 amino acids. As DNA, the CDR3 is TGCGCCAGCAGCCAAAGGACTAGCGGGGGGGCCTTGGATACGCAGTATTTT. Translated: CASSQRTSGGALDTQYF.

This clonotype turned up a few times. The chain recombines TRBV4-1 with TRBJ1-2; D is unclear. Germline loops: CDR1 MGHRA, CDR2 YSYEKL. V was shortened by 0 bases and J by 4 bases, with 9 bases between the two germline ends. The CDR3 spans 14 residues. The CDR3, as DNA: TGCGCCAGCAGCCAAGAAAGGGCCGGCTATGGCTACACCTTC. This gives the protein CASSQERAGYGYTF.

There are many counts of this clonotype. One end of the junction does not line up with germline, which may come from a read error. The chain couples TRBV12-3 or TRBV12-4 to TRBJ1-3; D unresolved. This CDR3 comprises 13 residues. The CDR3 is CASSLGLTSGWNF. The CDR3 DNA follows: TGTGCCAGCAGTTTAGGGTTGACTTCGGGATGGAATTTT.

This clonotype occurred many times. V is TRBV29-1 and J is TRBJ2-3; the D is unclear. The germline V and J ends were trimmed by 7 bases and 4 bases, with 24 bases remaining between them. Germline values: CDR1 SQVTM, CDR2 ANQGSEA. This CDR3 region has 16 residues. The CDR3, as DNA: TGCAGCGGTGGCCCTATGGCGGCCACCATACCAGATACGCAGTATTTT. Amino acids: CSGGPMAATIPDTQYF.

This clonotype appeared many times. V and J are TRBV12-3 or TRBV12-4 and TRBJ2-7, with 11 bases fitting TRBD2. The CDR3 is 15 residues long. V was clipped by 4 bases and J by 1 base; unmatched bases: 3. The CDR3 bases are TGTGCCAGCAGTTCGTGGACTAGCGGGTCCTACGAGCAGTACTTC. It codes for CASSSWTSGSYEQYF.

This clonotype has at least ten counts. V is TRBV5-1 and J is TRBJ2-1; TRBD2 matches at 11 bases. The trim removed 0 bases at V and 5 bases at J, leaving 4 bases unmatched. From germline, CDR1 is SGHRS and CDR2 YFSETQ. The CDR3 runs to 16 residues. The CDR3 is CASSLVGTSGNNEQFF. The CDR3 DNA reads as TGCGCCAGCAGCTTGGTCGGGACTAGCGGCAACAATGAGCAGTTCTTC. Using reference TRBV5-1 and TRBJ2-1 for the parts outside the CDR3, the full variable domain is KAGVTQTPRYLIKTRGQQVTLSCSPISGHRSVSWYQQTPGQGLQFLFEYFSETQRNKGNFPGRFSGRQFSNSRSEMNVSTLELGDSALYLCASSLVGTSGNNEQFFGPGTRLTVL.

This clonotype was detected a few times. The J gene is TRBJ1-2, the V gene TRBV5-1; 9 bases map to TRBD1. Germline CDR1 reads SGHRS; CDR2 reads YFSETQ. This CDR3 has 14 amino acids. V was clipped by 2 bases and J by 6 bases; unmatched bases: 5. CDR3 DNA sequence: TGCGCCAGCAGCTTATTACAGGGGGCGGATGGCTACACCTTC. Encoded protein: CASSLLQGADGYTF.

This clonotype was detected only a few times. The chain carries TRBV4-1 and TRBJ1-4; the D is unclear. There are 16 residues in the CDR3. Germline CDR1 MGHRA, CDR2 YSYEKL. V was clipped by 0 bases and J by 2 bases, with 10 bases between them. Here the CDR3 reads CASSQESTTTNEKLFF. The CDR3 bases are TGCGCCAGCAGCCAAGAGTCGACAACGACTAATGAAAAACTGTTTTTT.

This clonotype came up a few times. The DNA for the CDR3 is TGTGCCAGCAGTTACTCGAGGGAGGGCCCCTACGAGCAGTACTTC. This encodes CASSYSREGPYEQYF. V usage is TRBV6-5 and J usage is TRBJ2-7; 7 bases are shared with TRBD2. Germline-derived CDR1 and CDR2 are MNHEY and SVGAGI. J was trimmed by 2 bases and V by 0 bases; bases with no gene match: 4. The CDR3 extends over 15 amino acids.

This clonotype was found many times. The chain joins TRBV6-2 or TRBV6-3 to TRBJ1-1; D remains ambiguous. This CDR3 has 15 amino acids. The ends were cut back, 5 bases at V and 1 base at J, with 14 bases in the middle. Germline CDR1 MNHEY, CDR2 SVGEGT. The CDR3 bases are TGTGCCAGCAGTCCTTCTTTTGGCAGGAACACTGAAGCTTTCTTT. The encoded protein is CASSPSFGRNTEAFF.

This clonotype was seen at least ten times. V gene TRBV12-3 or TRBV12-4 combines with J gene TRBJ1-5, with D uncertain. V was pared by 3 bases and J by 3 bases, with 9 bases between. This CDR3 contains 14 residues. Here the CDR3 reads CASSFDGANQPQHF. CDR3 nucleotides: TGTGCCAGCAGTTTCGACGGAGCCAATCAGCCCCAGCATTTT.

The V call is TRBV20-1, the J call TRBJ2-7; TRBD2 aligns across 7 bases. V shed 1 base, J shed 3 bases, and the junction held 3 bases outside the gene matches. The CDR3 length is 13 residues. Germline-derived CDR1 and CDR2 are DFQATT and SNEGSKA (reference sequence). The CDR3 DNA reads TGCAGTGCTAGAGGGGACTACCTCTACGAGCAGTACTTC. It yields the protein CSARGDYLYEQYF.

This clonotype was picked up many times. The V gene is TRBV7-3, the J gene TRBJ2-5; no reliable D call. Germline V gives CDR1 SGHTA, CDR2 FQGTGA. The CDR3 has 14 residues. V was clipped by 0 bases and J by 3 bases, with 8 bases between them. CDR3 sequence (DNA): TGTGCCAGCAGCTTAACAGACCGGGAAGAGACCCAGTACTTC. Protein: CASSLTDREETQYF.

This clonotype was seen more than once but under ten times. This rearrangement joins TRBV4-1 to TRBJ2-3; D unresolved. Per germline, CDR1 MGHRA and CDR2 YSYEKL. The V end lost 0 bases, the J end lost 0 bases, and 4 bases lay between the germline ends. The CDR3 has 14 residues. DNA for the CDR3: TGCGCCAGCAGCCAAGAGATTAGCACAGATACGCAGTATTTT. Protein product: CASSQEISTDTQYF.

This clonotype has just a few counts. The chain combines TRBV6-5 with TRBJ1-6; tentative D call: TRBD1 (6 bases). V lost 4 bases to trimming and J lost 6 bases, with 16 bases between them. The CDR3 loop spans 16 amino acids. Germline assignment: CDR1 MNHEY and CDR2 SVGAGI. CDR3 residues: CASSSLDSELNSPLHF. The DNA for the CDR3 is TGTGCCAGCAGTTCACTGGACAGCGAACTTAATTCACCCCTCCACTTT.

This clonotype was seen only a few times. The gene calls are TRBV7-9 and TRBJ1-5; D not resolved. The CDR3 sequence is 16 residues long. Trimming shortened V by 1 base and J by 1 base, and 11 bases separated the two germline ends. CDR1 and CDR2 (germline): SEHNR, FQNEAQ (reference sequence). This chain's CDR3 is CASSLEGRASNQPQHF. The CDR3 coding sequence is TGTGCCAGCAGCTTAGAAGGGAGGGCGAGCAATCAGCCCCAGCATTTT.

This clonotype showed up just a few times. The chain joins TRBV12-3 or TRBV12-4 to TRBJ2-1; 7 bases agree with TRBD1. V shed 4 bases, J shed 2 bases, and the junction held 5 bases outside the gene matches. The CDR3 length is 15 residues. The CDR3 region has the DNA TGTGCCAGCAGTTACGGACAGGTTACCTACAATGAGCAGTTCTTC. Protein product: CASSYGQVTYNEQFF.

This clonotype was counted at least ten times. The chain combines TRBV9 with TRBJ1-5, with D uncertain. With 4 bases removed from V and 3 bases from J, the gap between germline ends came to 11 bases. Germline lookup yields CDR1 SGDLS and CDR2 YYNGEE. The CDR3 consists of 14 residues. The CDR3 DNA sequence: TGTGCCAGCAGCCCTTGGGGAGCCAATCAGCCCCAGCATTTT. As protein: CASSPWGANQPQHF.

V is TRBV3-1 and J is TRBJ1-2; no clear D. Trimming cost V 6 bases and J 7 bases, with 18 bases left between them. Germline V lookup: CDR1 LGHDT, CDR2 YNNKEL (reference sequence). The CDR3 has 14 residues. CDR3 coding DNA: TGTGCCAGCAGTCTTCCCCCCCCGACGCGTGGCTACACCTTC. Translated, it gives CASSLPPPTRGYTF.

The chain carries TRBV20-1 and TRBJ2-1; 10 nucleotides line up with TRBD2. CDR1 and CDR2 from the germline V gene are DFQATT and SNEGSKA (reference sequence). The CDR3 contains 13 residues. The trim removed 3 bases at V and 8 bases at J, leaving 4 bases unmatched. In DNA form, the CDR3 reads TGCAGTGCTAGGAGGACTAGCGGCGATGAGCAGTTCTTC. Amino acids: CSARRTSGDEQFF.

V is TRBV7-7 and J is TRBJ2-1; 9 bases line up with TRBD2. Germline lookup yields CDR1 SSHAT and CDR2 FNYEAQ (reference sequence). The ends lost 1 base at V and 8 bases at J; junction bases unmatched: 6. The CDR3 consists of 15 residues. CDR3 nucleotides: TGTGCCAGCAGCTTAGGGCTAGCGGGGACCTATGAGCAGTTCTTC. Its protein product is CASSLGLAGTYEQFF.

This rearrangement joins TRBV9 to TRBJ1-2; D gene ambiguous. The CDR3 is made up of 14 amino acids. Germline CDR1 SGDLS, CDR2 YYNGEE. V was clipped by 0 bases and J by 4 bases, with 10 bases between them. The CDR3 sequence is CASSVVTGSYGYTF. CDR3 DNA: TGTGCCAGCAGCGTAGTGACCGGGTCCTATGGCTACACCTTC. Drawing the rest from reference TRBV9 and TRBJ1-2, the complete variable domain is DSGVTQTPKHLITATGQRVTLRCSPRSGDLSVYWYQQSLDQGLQFLIQYYNGEERAKGNILERFSAQQFPDLHSELNLSSLELGDSALYFCASSVVTGSYGYTFGSGTRLTVV.

This clonotype was seen a few times. The chain carries TRBV6-5 and TRBJ1-4; 7 positions agree with TRBD1. V gave up 2 bases and J gave up 3 bases; unmatched junction bases: 9. The CDR3 spans 17 residues. Germline assignment: CDR1 MNHEY and CDR2 SVGAGI. CDR3 DNA: TGTGCCAGCAGTTACGCGCAGTACAGGGGAGCTAATGAAAAACTGTTTTTT. This encodes CASSYAQYRGANEKLFF.

For this clonotype: A junction end diverges from the germline sequence, so it may reflect a read error. The J gene is TRBJ2-3, the V gene TRBV27; D possibly uses TRBD1 or TRBD2 (5 bases each). Germline values: CDR1 MNHEY, CDR2 SMNVEV (reference sequence). The CDR3 runs to 14 residues. CDR3 nucleotides: TGTGCCGGCAGACCCGGGGCTCCACGGTATCCGCAGTATTTT. This translates into CAGRPGAPRYPQYF.

This clonotype was recorded many times. V gene TRBV7-9 combines with J gene TRBJ2-1, with D tentatively TRBD2 (6 bases). This CDR3 spans 12 amino acids. V dropped 1 base and J dropped 12 bases, with 10 bases sitting between them. CDR1 SEHNR and CDR2 FQNEAQ come from the germline V gene (reference sequence). The CDR3, as DNA: TGTGCCAGCAGCTTAGGTGCCGGGGGGCAGTTCTTC. The encoded protein is CASSLGAGGQFF.

The chain has TRBV21-1 and TRBJ1-3. TRBV21-1 is a known pseudogene. This CDR3 spans 17 amino acids. The CDR3, as DNA: TGTGCCAGTCAAGAGGCCCCTCAGGGGATACTTGGAAACACCATATATTTT. This sequence encodes CASQEAPQGILGNTIYF.

This clonotype was seen at least ten times. The genes are TRBV16 and TRBJ1-2; weak D call: TRBD1 (5 bases). The CDR3 length is 15 residues. Germline CDR1 and CDR2: KGHSY and FQNENV. V shed 1 base and J shed 5 bases, with 14 bases lying between them. The CDR3 DNA is TGTGCCAGCAGCCAATATTCGGCAGGGCAGTATGGCTACACCTTC. Residues: CASSQYSAGQYGYTF.

This clonotype was recorded a few times. The chain combines TRBV2 with TRBJ2-3; tentatively, D is TRBD1 or TRBD2 (5 bases each). In germline, CDR1 is SNHLY, CDR2 FYNNEI. The CDR3 consists of 14 residues. The V end was cut by 11 bases, the J end by 4 bases, with 19 bases between. CDR3 loop: CAGSWDRSADTQYF. The CDR3, as DNA: TGTGCCGGGAGTTGGGACCGCAGCGCAGATACGCAGTATTTT.